The entry below gives a single TCR beta chain sequence along with its context. Germline V gene data show CDR1 as SGHNT and CDR2 as YYREEE (reference sequence). V was pared by 6 bases and J by 3 bases, with 13 bases between. This CDR3 spans 13 amino acids. Primers: 60 Vbeta forward and 13 Jbeta reverse. Using immunoSEQ multiplex PCR, the repertoire was profiled, and TCRdb retains in-frame clones only, with some absent. This sample carries approximately 140,000 clones, over 60% of them seen once, and the ten largest clones take about 2%. The sample comes from a study of cytomegalovirus exposure and HLA in healthy donors. In the study overall: Prior work identified around 100 million unique TCR beta sequences in around 170 million T cells.

Material for sequencing was PBMCs. This sequence was found in a man in his forties or fifties in good health and CMV-seronegative. This rearrangement joins TRBV5-4 to TRBJ2-7; weak D call: TRBD1 (6 bases). CDR3 sequence: CASTLGGDYEQYF. The CDR3 DNA is TGTGCCAGCACCCTAGGGGGAGACTACGAGCAGTACTTC.